This TCR beta chain was sequenced during a study of blood T cell repertoires in COVID-19. Study context: Samples of COVID-19 (acute and convalescent) were obtained from the United States, Italy and Spain. Sources were T cells, B-cell-depleted T cells, or PBMCs; the material itself was cDNA or gDNA.

Germline lookup yields CDR1 SNHLY and CDR2 FYNNEI. The CDR3 runs to 13 residues. With V trimmed by 6 bases and J by 5 bases, 6 bases remained unmatched. Sequenced by immunoSEQ multiplex PCR; TCRdb stores in-frame clones only, minus some. Of fewer than 300,000 clones listed, around four fifths are singletons. The specimen was peripheral blood. The chain combines TRBV2 with TRBJ2-5; 7 bases line up with TRBD1. This TCR was recovered from an elderly man with acute or convalescent COVID-19. CDR3 DNA: TGTGCCAGCAGAGGGGGACAGTGGGAGACCCAGTACTTC. Its protein product is CASRGGQWETQYF.